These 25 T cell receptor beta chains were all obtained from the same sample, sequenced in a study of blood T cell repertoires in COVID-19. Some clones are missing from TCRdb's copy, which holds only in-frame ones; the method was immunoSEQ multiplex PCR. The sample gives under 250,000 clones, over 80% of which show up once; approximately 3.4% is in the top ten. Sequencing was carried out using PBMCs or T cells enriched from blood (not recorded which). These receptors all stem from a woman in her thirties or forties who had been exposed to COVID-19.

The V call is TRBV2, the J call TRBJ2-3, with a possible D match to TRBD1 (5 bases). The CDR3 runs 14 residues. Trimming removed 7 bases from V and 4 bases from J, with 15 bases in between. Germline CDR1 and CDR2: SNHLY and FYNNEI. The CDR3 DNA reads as TGTGCCAGCACCGAAGAAGGGGCCGCAGATACGCAGTATTTT. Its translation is CASTEEGAADTQYF. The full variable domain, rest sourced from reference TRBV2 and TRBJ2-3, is EPEVTQTPSHQVTQMGQEVILRCVPISNHLYFYWYRQILGQKVEFLVSFYNNEISEKSEIFDDQFSVERPDGSNFTLKIRSTKLEDSAMYFCASTEEGAADTQYFGPGTRLTVL.

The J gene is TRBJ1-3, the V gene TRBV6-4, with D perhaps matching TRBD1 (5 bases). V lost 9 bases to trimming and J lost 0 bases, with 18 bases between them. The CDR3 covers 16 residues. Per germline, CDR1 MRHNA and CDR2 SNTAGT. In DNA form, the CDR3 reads TGTGCCAGGTTGGGGCAGGGCTTTTCCTCTGGAAACACCATATATTTT. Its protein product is CARLGQGFSSGNTIYF.

This CDR3 is CSAWTGSGYTF. The CDR3 DNA follows: TGCAGTGCATGGACAGGGAGTGGCTACACCTTC. This chain joins TRBV20-1 and TRBJ1-2; the match to TRBD1 covers 8 bases. V lost 6 bases and J lost 7; bases outside the gene matches: 4. The germline V gene encodes CDR1 DFQATT and CDR2 SNEGSKA (reference sequence). The CDR3 length is 11 residues.

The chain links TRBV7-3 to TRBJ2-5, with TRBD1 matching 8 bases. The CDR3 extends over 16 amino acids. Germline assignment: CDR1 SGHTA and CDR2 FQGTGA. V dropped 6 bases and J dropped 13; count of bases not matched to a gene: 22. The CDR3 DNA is TGTGCCAGCAGTCTAAGGGAAGGGGCAGGGGGCCCCTCCGGGTACTTC. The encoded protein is CASSLREGAGGPSGYF.

The CDR3, as DNA: TGTGCCAGCGGTCGAGACAGGGGCTTTTTCAATCAGCCCCAGCATTTT. This translates into CASGRDRGFFNQPQHF. V and J are TRBV28 and TRBJ1-5, with 8 positions matching TRBD1. Germline CDR1 and CDR2: MDHEN and SYDVKM. This CDR3 has 16 residues. V shed 8 bases and J 3 bases; nucleotides not matched to a gene: 12.

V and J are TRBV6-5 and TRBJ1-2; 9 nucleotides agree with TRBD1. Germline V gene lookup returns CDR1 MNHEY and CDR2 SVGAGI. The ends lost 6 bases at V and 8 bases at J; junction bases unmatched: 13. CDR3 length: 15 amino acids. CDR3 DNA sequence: TGTGCCAGCAGATACCCGGGACAGGGTCTATTGGGCTACACCTTC. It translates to CASRYPGQGLLGYTF.

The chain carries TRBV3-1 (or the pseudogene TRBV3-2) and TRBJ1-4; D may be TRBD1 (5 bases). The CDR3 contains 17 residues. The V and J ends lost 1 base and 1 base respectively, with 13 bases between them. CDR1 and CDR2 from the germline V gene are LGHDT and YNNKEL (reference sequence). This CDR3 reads CASSQASRGGTNEKLFF. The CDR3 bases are TGTGCCAGCAGCCAAGCGAGTAGGGGTGGAACTAATGAAAAACTGTTTTTT.

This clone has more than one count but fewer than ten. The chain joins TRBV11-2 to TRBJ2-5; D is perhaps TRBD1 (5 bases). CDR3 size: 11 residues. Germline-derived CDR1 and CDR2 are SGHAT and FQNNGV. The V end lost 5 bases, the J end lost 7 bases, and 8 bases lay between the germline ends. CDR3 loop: CASSGARTQYF. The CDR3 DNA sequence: TGTGCCAGCAGCGGGGCCCGGACCCAGTACTTC.

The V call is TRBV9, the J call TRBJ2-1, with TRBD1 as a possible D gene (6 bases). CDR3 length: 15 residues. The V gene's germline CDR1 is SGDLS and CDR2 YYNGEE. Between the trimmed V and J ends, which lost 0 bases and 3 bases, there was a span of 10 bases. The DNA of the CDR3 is TGTGCCAGCAGCGTAGAAGGACAGAACTACAATGAGCAGTTCTTC. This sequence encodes CASSVEGQNYNEQFF.

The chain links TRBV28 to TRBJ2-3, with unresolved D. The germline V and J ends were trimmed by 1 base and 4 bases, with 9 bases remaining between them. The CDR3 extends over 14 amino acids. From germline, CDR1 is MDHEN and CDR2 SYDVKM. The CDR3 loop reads CASSLLRSADTQYF. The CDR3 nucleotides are TGTGCCAGCAGTTTATTGCGGTCAGCAGATACGCAGTATTTT.

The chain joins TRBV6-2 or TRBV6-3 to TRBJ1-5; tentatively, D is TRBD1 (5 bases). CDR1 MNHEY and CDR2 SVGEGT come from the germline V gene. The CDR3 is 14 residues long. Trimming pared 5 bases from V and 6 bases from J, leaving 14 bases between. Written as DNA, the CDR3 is TGTGCCAGCAGTGCCGGAGTCGGGGGTCAGCCCCAGCATTTT. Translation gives CASSAGVGGQPQHF.

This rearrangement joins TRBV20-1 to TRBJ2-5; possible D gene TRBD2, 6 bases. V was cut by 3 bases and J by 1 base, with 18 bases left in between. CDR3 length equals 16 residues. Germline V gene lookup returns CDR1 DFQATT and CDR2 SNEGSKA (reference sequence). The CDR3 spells CSASSFRGTTQETQYF. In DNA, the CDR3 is TGCAGTGCTAGTAGCTTTCGGGGGACCACCCAAGAGACCCAGTACTTC.

The CDR3 DNA follows: TGTGCCAGCAGCACCTGGACTAGCGGGAGTGCAGATACGCAGTATTTT. It is translated as CASSTWTSGSADTQYF. V and J are TRBV7-3 and TRBJ2-3, with 13 nucleotides matching TRBD2. The V and J ends lost 5 bases and 4 bases, in that order; junction bases with no gene match: 6. From germline, CDR1 is SGHTA and CDR2 FQGTGA. The CDR3 runs to 16 residues.

Here the CDR3 reads CASSPDRANEQYF. CDR3 DNA: TGTGCCAGCAGCCCTGACAGGGCCAACGAGCAGTACTTC. The chain uses TRBV14 and TRBJ2-7, with 7 bases identical to TRBD1. Germline V gene lookup returns CDR1 SGHDN and CDR2 FVKESK. V trimming: 4 bases; J trimming: 5 bases; junction bases outside the gene matches: 5. The CDR3 is 13 amino acids.

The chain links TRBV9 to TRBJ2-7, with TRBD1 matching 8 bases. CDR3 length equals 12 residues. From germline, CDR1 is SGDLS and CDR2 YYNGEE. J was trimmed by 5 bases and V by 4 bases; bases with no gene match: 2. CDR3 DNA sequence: TGTGCCAGCAGCCTGACAGGGGACGAGCAGTACTTC. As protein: CASSLTGDEQYF.

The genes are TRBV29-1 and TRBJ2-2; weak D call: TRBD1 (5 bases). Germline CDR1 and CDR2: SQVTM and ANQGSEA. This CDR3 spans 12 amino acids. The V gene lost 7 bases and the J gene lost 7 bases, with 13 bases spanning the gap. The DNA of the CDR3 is TGCAGCGGGCAAGGGGTTGGCGGGGAGCTGTTTTTT. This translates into CSGQGVGGELFF.

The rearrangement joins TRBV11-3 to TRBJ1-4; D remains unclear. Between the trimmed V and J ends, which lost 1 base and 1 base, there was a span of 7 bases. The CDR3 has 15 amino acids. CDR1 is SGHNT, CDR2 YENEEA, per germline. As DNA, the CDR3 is TGTGCCAGCAGCTTAGTCCCGGGAACTAATGAAAAACTGTTTTTT. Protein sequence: CASSLVPGTNEKLFF. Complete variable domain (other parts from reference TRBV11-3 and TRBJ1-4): EAGVVQSPRYKIIEKKQPVAFWCNPISGHNTLYWYLQNLGQGPELLIRYENEEAVDDSQLPKDRFSAERLKGVDSTLKIQPAELGDSAVYLCASSLVPGTNEKLFFGSGTQLSVL.

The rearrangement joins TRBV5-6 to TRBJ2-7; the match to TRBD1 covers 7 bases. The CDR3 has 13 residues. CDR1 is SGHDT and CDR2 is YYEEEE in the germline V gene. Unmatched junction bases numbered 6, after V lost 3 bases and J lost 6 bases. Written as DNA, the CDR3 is TGTGCCAGCAGCTGGGCATCAGGGGGCGAGCAGTACTTC. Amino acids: CASSWASGGEQYF.

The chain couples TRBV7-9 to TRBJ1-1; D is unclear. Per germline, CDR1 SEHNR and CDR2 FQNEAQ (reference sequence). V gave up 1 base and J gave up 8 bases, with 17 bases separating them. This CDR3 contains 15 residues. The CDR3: CASSLGGLTTSEAFF. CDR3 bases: TGTGCCAGCAGCTTAGGTGGACTAACAACCTCCGAAGCTTTCTTT.

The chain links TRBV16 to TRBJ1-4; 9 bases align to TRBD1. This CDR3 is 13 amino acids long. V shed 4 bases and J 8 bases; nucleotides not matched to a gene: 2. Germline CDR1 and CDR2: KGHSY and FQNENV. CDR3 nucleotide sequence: TGTGCCAGCAGCCCACAGGGGGCCGAAAAACTGTTTTTT. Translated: CASSPQGAEKLFF.

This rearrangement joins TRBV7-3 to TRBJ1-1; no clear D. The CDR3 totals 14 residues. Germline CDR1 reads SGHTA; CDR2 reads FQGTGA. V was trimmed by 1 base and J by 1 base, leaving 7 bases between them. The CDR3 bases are TGTGCCAGCAGCTTAAATGGGAGGAACACTGAAGCTTTCTTT. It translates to CASSLNGRNTEAFF.

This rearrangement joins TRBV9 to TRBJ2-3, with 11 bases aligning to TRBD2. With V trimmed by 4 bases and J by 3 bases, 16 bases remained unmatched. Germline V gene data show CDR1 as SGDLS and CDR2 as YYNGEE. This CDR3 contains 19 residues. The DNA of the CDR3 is TGTGCCAGCAGCCAGACCACTAGCGGGAGCCCCACATCGACAGATACGCAGTATTTT. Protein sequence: CASSQTTSGSPTSTDTQYF.

CDR3 nucleotide sequence: TGTGCCAGCAGCGCACGGGACAGTGGGAGCTCCTACAATGAGCAGTTCTTC. Translated: CASSARDSGSSYNEQFF. This chain links TRBV9 with TRBJ2-1; 7 bases are shared with TRBD1. CDR1 is SGDLS and CDR2 is YYNGEE in the germline V gene. The CDR3 is 17 amino acids. V gave up 3 bases and J gave up 0 bases; unmatched junction bases: 9.

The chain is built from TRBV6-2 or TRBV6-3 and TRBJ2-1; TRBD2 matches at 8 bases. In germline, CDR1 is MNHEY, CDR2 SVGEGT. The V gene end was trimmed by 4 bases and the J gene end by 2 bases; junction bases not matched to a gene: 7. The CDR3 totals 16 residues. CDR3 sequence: CASSSTSGLAYNEQFF. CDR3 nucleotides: TGTGCCAGCAGTTCGACCTCGGGACTAGCCTACAATGAGCAGTTCTTC.

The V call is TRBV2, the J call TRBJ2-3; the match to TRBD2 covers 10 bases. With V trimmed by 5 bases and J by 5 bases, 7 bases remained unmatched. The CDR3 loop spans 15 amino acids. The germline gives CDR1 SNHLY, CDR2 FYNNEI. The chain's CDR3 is CASSWTSGQGDTQYF. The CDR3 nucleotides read TGTGCCAGCAGTTGGACTAGCGGCCAGGGAGATACGCAGTATTTT. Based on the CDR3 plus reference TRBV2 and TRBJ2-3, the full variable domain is EPEVTQTPSHQVTQMGQEVILRCVPISNHLYFYWYRQILGQKVEFLVSFYNNEISEKSEIFDDQFSVERPDGSNFTLKIRSTKLEDSAMYFCASSWTSGQGDTQYFGPGTRLTVL.